The 19 T cell receptor beta chains below were found in one sample sequenced in a study of blood T cell repertoires in COVID-19. Produced via immunoSEQ multiplex PCR; TCRdb's table is partial and in-frame only. The sample yields 380,000 or so clones, roughly 90% seen once. Sequenced: peripheral blood. The receptors here all came from a man aged 40-49 years with acute or convalescent COVID-19.

V usage is TRBV6-2 or TRBV6-3 and J usage is TRBJ1-5, with D perhaps matching TRBD1 (5 bases). V lost 5 bases and J lost 9, with 11 bases in between. The CDR3 length is 12 residues. The germline V gene encodes CDR1 MNHEY and CDR2 SVGEGT. CDR3 amino acids: CASSPGGAPQHF. CDR3 bases: TGTGCCAGCAGTCCGGGGGGAGCGCCCCAGCATTTT.

V gene TRBV2 combines with J gene TRBJ2-3; TRBD1 matches 7 bases. J gave up 4 bases and V 6 bases, and 4 bases lay outside the gene matches. The CDR3 extends over 13 amino acids. Germline CDR1 reads SNHLY; CDR2 reads FYNNEI. As DNA, the CDR3 is TGTGCCAGCAGGAGACAGGGCCCAGATACGCAGTATTTT. It is translated as CASRRQGPDTQYF.

This rearrangement joins TRBV9 to TRBJ1-2, with 9 bases lining up with TRBD1. This CDR3 contains 19 residues. After removal of 4 bases from V and 2 bases from J, the junction contained 18 bases not matched to a gene. CDR1 SGDLS and CDR2 YYNGEE come from the germline V gene. The CDR3 sequence is CASSTRTGDQNELNYGYTF. The DNA of the CDR3 is TGTGCCAGCAGCACCCGGACAGGGGACCAAAATGAGTTAAACTATGGCTACACCTTC.

V is TRBV14 and J is TRBJ2-5; 7 nucleotides match TRBD2. The CDR3 is 18 amino acids. The J segment lost 2 bases and the V segment lost 4 bases, leaving 16 bases of the junction unmatched. Per germline, CDR1 SGHDN and CDR2 FVKESK. CDR3 protein: CASSPRSLSAGRQETQYF. DNA for the CDR3: TGTGCCAGCAGCCCCAGGAGCTTGTCAGCGGGGCGTCAAGAGACCCAGTACTTC.

This clone was counted ten times or more. The chain has TRBV5-4 and TRBJ2-3; 11 bases match TRBD2. Germline V gene data show CDR1 as SGHNT and CDR2 as YYREEE (reference sequence). V shed 9 bases and J 6 bases; nucleotides not matched to a gene: 9. The CDR3 sequence is 14 residues long. CDR3 coding DNA: TGTGCCACCAAAATAGCGGGGGGGCATGATACGCAGTATTTT. Its translation is CATKIAGGHDTQYF. The full variable domain, completed using reference TRBV5-4 and TRBJ2-3, is ETGVTQSPTHLIKTRGQQVTLRCSSQSGHNTVSWYQQALGQGPQFIFQYYREEENGRGNFPPRFSGLQFPNYSSELNVNALELDDSALYLCATKIAGGHDTQYFGPGTRLTVL.

The rearrangement joins TRBV7-9 to TRBJ1-2, with D tentatively TRBD1 (6 bases). CDR1 and CDR2 from the germline V gene are SEHNR and FQNEAQ (reference sequence). V lost 1 base and J lost 8, with 11 bases in between. The CDR3 has 13 residues. The CDR3 DNA sequence: TGTGCCAGCAGCTTAGACAGGGTCAGCGGCTACACCTTC. Translated: CASSLDRVSGYTF.

The chain combines TRBV6-2 or TRBV6-3 with TRBJ2-2; 9 positions match TRBD1. Germline V lookup: CDR1 MNHEY, CDR2 SVGEGT. V gave up 0 bases and J gave up 6 bases; unmatched junction bases: 11. The CDR3 length is 18 residues. This CDR3 is CASSYSLNRGRLAGELFF. As DNA, the CDR3 is TGTGCCAGCAGTTACTCACTAAACAGGGGGCGCTTGGCCGGGGAGCTGTTTTTT.

The CDR3 DNA reads TGTGCCATCAGTGGGGTCGGAGATGAGCAGTTCTTC. Translating it yields CAISGVGDEQFF. The chain employs TRBV10-3 and TRBJ2-1; the D is unclear. Germline V gene data show CDR1 as ENHRY and CDR2 as SYGVKD. V was cut by 4 bases and J by 8 bases, with 9 bases left in between. The CDR3 is 12 amino acids.

The chain links TRBV5-4 to TRBJ2-3; possibly TRBD1 for D (6 bases). Trimming removed 0 bases from V and 8 bases from J, with 22 bases in between. This CDR3 comprises 17 residues. Germline-derived CDR1 and CDR2 are SGHNT and YYREEE (reference sequence). The CDR3 protein is CASSLVAFGGHTFTQYF. Here the CDR3 DNA reads TGTGCCAGCAGCTTGGTGGCATTTGGGGGCCACACATTTACGCAGTATTTT.

The chain couples TRBV20-1 to TRBJ2-3; TRBD2 agrees at 9 bases. The J segment lost 0 bases and the V segment lost 3 bases, leaving 10 bases of the junction unmatched. The germline gives CDR1 DFQATT, CDR2 SNEGSKA (reference sequence). CDR3 length equals 17 residues. The CDR3, as DNA: TGCAGTGCTAGTCGGGCGGGGGGGCCAATTAGCACAGATACGCAGTATTTT. Its translation is CSASRAGGPISTDTQYF.

The genes are TRBV2 and TRBJ2-1, with no clear D. CDR3 length: 15 residues. Trimming took off 5 bases at V and 5 bases at J, with 16 bases between the two ends. Germline-derived CDR1 and CDR2 are SNHLY and FYNNEI. CDR3 residues: CASSLEYSSNNEQFF. The CDR3 region has the DNA TGTGCCAGCAGTCTCGAGTACAGTAGTAACAATGAGCAGTTCTTC. Filled out from reference TRBV2 and TRBJ2-1, the complete variable domain reads EPEVTQTPSHQVTQMGQEVILRCVPISNHLYFYWYRQILGQKVEFLVSFYNNEISEKSEIFDDQFSVERPDGSNFTLKIRSTKLEDSAMYFCASSLEYSSNNEQFFGPGTRLTVL.

The CDR3 sequence: CASTPTLNQPQHF. The CDR3 bases are TGTGCCAGCACCCCGACTCTGAACCAGCCCCAGCATTTT. J is TRBJ1-5 and V is TRBV6-5; D gene unclear. CDR3 length equals 13 residues. V was cut by 7 bases and J by 7 bases, with 14 bases left in between. Per germline, CDR1 MNHEY and CDR2 SVGAGI.

This clone was seen only a few times. V and J are TRBV7-9 and TRBJ2-7; possibly TRBD2 for D (6 bases). Germline assignment: CDR1 SEHNR and CDR2 FQNEAQ (reference sequence). Trimming took 7 bases from V and 2 from J, leaving 18 bases between them. The CDR3 spans 15 residues. Here the CDR3 reads CASTGCPGGAYEQYF. The CDR3 DNA follows: TGTGCCAGCACGGGCTGTCCCGGGGGAGCCTACGAGCAGTACTTC.

The chain uses TRBV7-2 and TRBJ2-7, with TRBD2 matching 7 bases. Germline CDR1 reads SGHTA; CDR2 reads FQGNSA. The CDR3 has 13 residues. Germline trimming cut 1 base from V and 6 bases from J; bases unmatched to any gene: 3. The CDR3 loop is CASSLGRGSEQYF. The CDR3 nucleotides are TGTGCCAGCAGCTTAGGGCGGGGGTCCGAGCAGTACTTC.

The gene calls are TRBV11-1 and TRBJ2-3; D gene uncertain. Looked up from germline, CDR1 is SGHAT and CDR2 is FQDESV (reference sequence). The CDR3 runs 16 residues. Trimming left V 5 bases short and J 1 base short, with 16 bases between. The CDR3 region is CASSRISVVGTDTQYF. CDR3 DNA sequence: TGTGCCAGCAGCCGCATAAGCGTGGTGGGCACAGATACGCAGTATTTT.

This chain connects TRBV19 to TRBJ1-1, with D perhaps matching TRBD1 (6 bases). Trimming cost V 1 base and J 11 bases, with 17 bases left between them. The CDR3 has 14 amino acids. Germline assignment: CDR1 LNHDA and CDR2 SQIVND (reference sequence). The CDR3 DNA follows: TGTGCCAGTAGTATAGGAGGAGGGGGGGTGATGGCTTTCTTT. Translating gives CASSIGGGGVMAFF.

This clone is a singleton in its sample. The J gene is TRBJ2-4, the V gene TRBV27; D is undetermined. The V end was cut by 2 bases, the J end by 6 bases, with 11 bases between. The CDR3 contains 14 residues. Germline assignment: CDR1 MNHEY and CDR2 SMNVEV (reference sequence). CDR3 residues: CASSLVGPPNIQYF. The CDR3 DNA reads TGTGCCAGCAGTTTAGTTGGGCCCCCAAACATTCAGTACTTC.

The gene calls are TRBV5-4 and TRBJ1-2; D is ambiguous. CDR1 is SGHNT, CDR2 YYREEE, per germline (reference sequence). This CDR3 comprises 15 residues. Deletions cut 4 bases from V and 4 bases from J, with 17 bases between. The CDR3 coding sequence is TGTGCCAGCAGCCTCTATGAGGCCGCGTCCTATGGCTACACCTTC. Translation gives CASSLYEAASYGYTF. The full variable domain, with the rest looked up from reference TRBV5-4 and TRBJ1-2, is ETGVTQSPTHLIKTRGQQVTLRCSSQSGHNTVSWYQQALGQGPQFIFQYYREEENGRGNFPPRFSGLQFPNYSSELNVNALELDDSALYLCASSLYEAASYGYTFGSGTRLTVV.

This chain uses TRBV9 with TRBJ2-3, with D perhaps TRBD2 (6 bases). In germline, CDR1 is SGDLS, CDR2 YYNGEE. Trimming left V 3 bases short and J 2 bases short, with 10 bases between. The CDR3 covers 14 residues. CDR3 region: CASSGGDFTDTQYF. The CDR3, as DNA: TGTGCCAGCAGCGGAGGGGACTTCACAGATACGCAGTATTTT.